The rows below give T cell receptor beta chains drawn from one sample of a study of T cells in Graves' hyperthyroidism and ophthalmopathy. TCRdb reanalysed the multiplex PCR reads using MiXCR and keeps one entry per CDR3 protein. The sample holds approximately 320,000 distinct CDR3 sequences, over 15% seen once. Sequencing was carried out using blood. Source of these receptors: a man aged 30 to 45 with Graves' hyperthyroidism. The CDR3 runs from the conserved cysteine through the conserved F or W. Rows give clone size only sometimes, using once, few, many, or a class for an expanded clone.

NA	TRBV11-2	TRBJ2-1	CASSSFSGGAYNEQFF
many	TRBV11-2	TRBJ2-7	CASSLVAGGAGEQYF
NA	TRBV5-1	TRBJ2-3	CASSLFGESTDTQYF
NA	TRBV20-1	TRBJ1-2	CSAEPPGGYTF
NA	TRBV30	TRBJ2-2	CAWSPPGTGTAGELFF
few	TRBV12-3/TRBV12-4	TRBJ2-3	CASSPWVAGRADTQYF
many	TRBV28	TRBJ2-1	CASSLLAEGLNEQFF
many	TRBV20-1	TRBJ2-7	CSAILATTYEQYF
many	TRBV3-1	TRBJ1-5	CASSQGTGGQPQHF
few	TRBV4-1	TRBJ1-2	CASSQETQGGRGYTF
many	TRBV28	TRBJ2-7	CASSLIGSYEQYF
many	TRBV7-9	TRBJ2-1	CASSFAGPDEQFF
NA	TRBV14	TRBJ1-1	CASSPAGQFGNTEAFF
many	TRBV12-3/TRBV12-4	TRBJ2-7	CASSFRGRDSRGGYYEQYF
many	TRBV12-3/TRBV12-4	TRBJ2-1	CASSPYRENNEQFF
many	TRBV12-3/TRBV12-4	TRBJ1-5	CASRLGTGHNQPQHF
many	TRBV6-2/TRBV6-3	TRBJ2-3	CASRPQAGDTQYF
few	TRBV9	TRBJ1-4	CASSVQPLPGANEKLFF
NA	TRBV12-3/TRBV12-4	TRBJ2-4	CASSFFRESGKNIQYF
many	TRBV30	TRBJ2-1	CAWGRQTNEQFF
many	TRBV30	TRBJ1-1	CAWTDGGPEAFF
NA	TRBV5-6	TRBJ2-7	CASSLDFSYEQYF
many	TRBV20-1	TRBJ1-2	CSARGEGSDYRYTF
NA	TRBV28	TRBJ2-1	CASSFGVDEQFF
NA	TRBV7-9	TRBJ2-2	CASNYQGAQELFF
few	TRBV20-1	TRBJ1-5	CSARARWTGRQDQPQHF
NA	TRBV6-4	TRBJ1-4	CASSGPGQYNEKLFF
many	TRBV6-5	TRBJ1-2	CASSYAWWRYYGYTF
many	TRBV6-1	TRBJ2-2	CASTTNLRPNTGELFF
many	TRBV11-2	TRBJ2-5	CASSPERGLAEETQYF
NA	TRBV10-3	TRBJ2-7	CAISASKTYEQYF
NA	TRBV4-2	TRBJ2-3	CASSQDAGLNTDTQYF
NA	TRBV3-1	TRBJ2-5	CASSQGNGVGRTQYF
many	TRBV30	TRBJ1-2	CAWTTGYGYTF
many	TRBV5-1	TRBJ2-7	CASSLGGGGTYEQYF
many	TRBV7-8	TRBJ2-3	CASNGGRSSDTQYF
NA	TRBV5-1	TRBJ2-2	CASSPAGELFF
many	TRBV6-7	TRBJ2-1	CASSYSRDSPYEQFF
many	TRBV7-8	TRBJ2-7	CASSQLAYQPYEQYF
NA	TRBV27	TRBJ1-5	CASSRQGFGNQPQHF
many	TRBV20-1	TRBJ2-3	CSAGTGGPDTQYF
many	TRBV11-2	TRBJ2-1	CASSLGRGLAVNEQFF
many	TRBV28	TRBJ2-1	CASSLQGLAYNEQFF
few	TRBV7-9	TRBJ1-1	CASSLGGASTEAFF
NA	TRBV12-3/TRBV12-4	TRBJ2-7	CASSPPRGASYGQYF
NA	TRBV11-3	TRBJ1-4	CASSLEGGVDEKLFF
many	TRBV5-1	TRBJ2-7	CASSLDRSGGYEQYF